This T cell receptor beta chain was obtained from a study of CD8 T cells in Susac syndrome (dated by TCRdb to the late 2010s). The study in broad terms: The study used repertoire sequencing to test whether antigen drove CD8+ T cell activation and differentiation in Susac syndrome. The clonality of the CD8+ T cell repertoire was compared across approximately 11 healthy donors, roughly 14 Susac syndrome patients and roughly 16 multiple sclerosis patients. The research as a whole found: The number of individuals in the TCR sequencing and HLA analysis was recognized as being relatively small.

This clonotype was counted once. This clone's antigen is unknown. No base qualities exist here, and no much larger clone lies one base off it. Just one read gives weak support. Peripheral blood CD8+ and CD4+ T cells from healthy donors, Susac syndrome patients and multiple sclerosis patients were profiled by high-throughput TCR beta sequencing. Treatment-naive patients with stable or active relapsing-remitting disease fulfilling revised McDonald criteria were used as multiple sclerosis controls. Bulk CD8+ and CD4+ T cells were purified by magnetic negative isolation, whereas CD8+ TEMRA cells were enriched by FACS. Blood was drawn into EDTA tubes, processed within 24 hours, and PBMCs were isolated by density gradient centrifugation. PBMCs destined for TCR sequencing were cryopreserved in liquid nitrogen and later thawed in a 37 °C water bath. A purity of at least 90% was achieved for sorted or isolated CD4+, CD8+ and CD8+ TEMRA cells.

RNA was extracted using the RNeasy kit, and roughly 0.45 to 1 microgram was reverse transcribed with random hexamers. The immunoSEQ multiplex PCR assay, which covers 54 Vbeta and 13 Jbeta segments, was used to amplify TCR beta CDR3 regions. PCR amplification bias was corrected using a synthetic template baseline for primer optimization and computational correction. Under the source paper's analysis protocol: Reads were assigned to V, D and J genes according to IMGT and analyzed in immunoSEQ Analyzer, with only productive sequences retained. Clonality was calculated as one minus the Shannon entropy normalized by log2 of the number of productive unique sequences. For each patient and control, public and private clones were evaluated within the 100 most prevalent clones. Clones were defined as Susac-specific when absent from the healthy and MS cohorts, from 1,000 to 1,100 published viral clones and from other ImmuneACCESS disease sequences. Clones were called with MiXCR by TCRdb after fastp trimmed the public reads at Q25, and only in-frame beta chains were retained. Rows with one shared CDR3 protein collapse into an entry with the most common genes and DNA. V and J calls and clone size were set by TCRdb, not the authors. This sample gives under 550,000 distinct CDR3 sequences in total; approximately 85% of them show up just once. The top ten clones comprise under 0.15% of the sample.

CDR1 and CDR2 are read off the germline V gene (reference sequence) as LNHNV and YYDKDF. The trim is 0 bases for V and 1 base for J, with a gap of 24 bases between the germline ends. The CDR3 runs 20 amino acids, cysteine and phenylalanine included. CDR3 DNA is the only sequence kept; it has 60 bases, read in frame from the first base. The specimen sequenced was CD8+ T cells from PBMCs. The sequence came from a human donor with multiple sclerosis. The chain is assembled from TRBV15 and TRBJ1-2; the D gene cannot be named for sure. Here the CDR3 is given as CATSRDNQAELLWVNYGYTF. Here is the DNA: TGTGCCACCAGCAGAGATAATCAGGCCGAGCTCTTGTGGGTTAACTATGGCTACACCTTC. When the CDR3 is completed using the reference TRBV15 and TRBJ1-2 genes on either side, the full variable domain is DAMVIQNPRYQVTQFGKPVTLSCSQTLNHNVMYWYQQKSSQAPKLLFHYYDKDFNNEADTPDNFQSRRPNTSFCFLDIRSPGLGDTAMYLCATSRDNQAELLWVNYGYTFGSGTRLTVV.